The 20 T cell receptor beta chains presented below share a single source sample, sequenced in a study of CD8 T cells in Susac syndrome. A quantity of roughly 0.5 to 1 ug RNA underwent reverse transcription using random hexamers. TCRdb reprocessed the immunoSEQ multiplex PCR reads with MiXCR, giving one entry per CDR3 protein. This table has 130,000 or so distinct CDR3 sequences, 85% to 95% appearing once. Material for sequencing was CD4+ T cells from PBMCs. The receptors were gathered from a human donor with multiple sclerosis.

This chain uses TRBV5-1 with TRBJ2-7, with TRBD1 matching 8 bases. Germline values: CDR1 SGHRS, CDR2 YFSETQ. The CDR3 is 16 amino acids. Germline trimming cut 1 base from V and 3 bases from J; bases unmatched to any gene: 9. CDR3 sequence: CASSLRFDRGSYEQYF. CDR3 in DNA: TGCGCCAGCAGCTTGAGGTTTGACAGGGGCAGCTACGAGCAGTACTTC. The complete variable domain, with remaining parts taken from reference TRBV5-1 and TRBJ2-7, reads KAGVTQTPRYLIKTRGQQVTLSCSPISGHRSVSWYQQTPGQGLQFLFEYFSETQRNKGNFPGRFSGRQFSNSRSEMNVSTLELGDSALYLCASSLRFDRGSYEQYFGPGTRLTVT.

The chain has TRBV18 and TRBJ2-1; 9 bases are shared with TRBD2. The junction had 4 bases not matched to a gene; V was cut back by 3 bases and J by 4 bases. The germline gives CDR1 KGHSH, CDR2 LQKENI. The CDR3 length is 15 residues. The CDR3 region has the DNA TGTGCCAGCTCACCTTCTAGCGGGGCATACAATGAGCAGTTCTTC. Protein sequence: CASSPSSGAYNEQFF.

This sequence joins TRBV28 and TRBJ2-2; the D is unclear. From germline, CDR1 is MDHEN and CDR2 SYDVKM. The V end was cut by 1 base, the J end by 5 bases, with 2 bases between. CDR3 length: 12 residues. Written as DNA, the CDR3 is TGTGCCAGCAGTTTATTGACCGGGGAGCTGTTTTTT. This gives the protein CASSLLTGELFF.

The chain is built from TRBV25-1 and TRBJ2-3, with no clear D. The V gene lost 3 bases and the J gene lost 2 bases, with 12 bases spanning the gap. The germline CDR1 and CDR2 sequences are MGHDK and SYGVNS. This CDR3 is 15 amino acids long. This CDR3 is CASSEPKGFTDTQYF. The CDR3 DNA follows: TGTGCCAGCAGTGAGCCAAAGGGATTCACAGATACGCAGTATTTT.

This clonotype was detected only once. The CDR3 DNA sequence: TGTGCCACCGGAGGGATTCACACCGGGGAGCTGTTTTTT. It specifies CATGGIHTGELFF. The chain combines TRBV24-1 with TRBJ2-2; maybe TRBD2 (6 bases). Germline CDR1 reads KGHDR; CDR2 reads SFDVKD. V dropped 9 bases and J dropped 3 bases, with 10 bases sitting between them. The CDR3 totals 13 residues.

The V and J genes are TRBV7-8 and TRBJ2-7; 8 nucleotides agree with TRBD1. The CDR3 covers 13 residues. Germline assignment: CDR1 SGHVS and CDR2 FQNEAQ. V was pared by 7 bases and J by 6 bases, with 8 bases of the junction left unmatched. CDR3 sequence (DNA): TGTGCCAGCACCAAGGACAGGGCGGGCGAGCAGTACTTC. Protein: CASTKDRAGEQYF.

CDR3 nucleotide sequence: TGCAGTGCTGGAAAAGGGGGGGCCAAAGAGACCCAGTACTTC. Amino acid sequence: CSAGKGGAKETQYF. The J gene is TRBJ2-5, the V gene TRBV20-1; D is possibly TRBD2 (7 bases). The CDR3 length is 14 residues. CDR1 is DFQATT, CDR2 SNEGSKA, per germline (reference sequence). Trimming left V 5 bases short and J 3 bases short, with 16 bases between.

The V gene is TRBV7-2, the J gene TRBJ1-6, with 9 bases lining up with TRBD1. V trimming: 0 bases; J trimming: 9 bases; junction bases outside the gene matches: 6. This CDR3 is built from 16 residues. Germline CDR1 reads SGHTA; CDR2 reads FQGNSA. The DNA for the CDR3 is TGTGCCAGCAGCTTAGCTGGGGGACAGGGTACTTCACCCCTCCACTTT. Translation gives CASSLAGGQGTSPLHF.

The gene calls are TRBV5-1 and TRBJ2-3, with 7 positions matching TRBD1. Germline values: CDR1 SGHRS, CDR2 YFSETQ. J was trimmed by 2 bases and V by 0 bases; bases with no gene match: 6. This CDR3 comprises 16 residues. This chain's CDR3 is CASSLEGDRVTDTQYF. The CDR3, as DNA: TGCGCCAGCAGCTTGGAGGGGGACAGAGTCACAGATACGCAGTATTTT.

This clonotype was seen once. At one end, the junction sequence differs from germline, possibly due to a read error. The CDR3 nucleotides read TGCAGCGTAGAAGAGTACACTGAAGCTTTCTTT. Amino acids: CSVEEYTEAFF. This chain connects TRBV29-1 to TRBJ1-1; D remains ambiguous. This CDR3 contains 11 residues. CDR1 is SQVTM, CDR2 ANQGSEA, per germline.

V and J are TRBV20-1 and TRBJ2-5; no clear D gene. The CDR3 has 12 amino acids. Germline V gene sequence: CDR1 DFQATT, CDR2 SNEGSKA (reference sequence). CDR3 nucleotides: TGCAGCGCAGTATGGCGCCAAGAGACCCAGTACTTC. Its translation: CSAVWRQETQYF.

V is TRBV3-1 and J is TRBJ2-1; tentatively, D is TRBD2 (6 bases). The CDR3 covers 16 residues. Germline V gene data show CDR1 as LGHDT and CDR2 as YNNKEL (reference sequence). Trimming shortened V by 2 bases and J by 9 bases, and 20 bases separated the two germline ends. The CDR3 DNA reads as TGTGCCAGCAGCCAACTGTTAGCGGCGACTATTTCTGAGCAGTTCTTC. Its translation: CASSQLLAATISEQFF.

The J gene is TRBJ2-1, the V gene TRBV15, with 11 bases matching TRBD2. CDR3 length: 16 residues. Unmatched junction bases numbered 6, after V lost 0 bases and J lost 8 bases. Germline CDR1 reads LNHNV; CDR2 reads YYDKDF (reference sequence). In DNA, the CDR3 is TGTGCCACCAGCAGAGATGGAGGACTAGCGGGTTATGAGCAGTTCTTC. Its translation: CATSRDGGLAGYEQFF.

A single count supports this clonotype. This chain uses TRBV29-1 with TRBJ1-1, with 9 bases identical to TRBD1. The CDR3 sequence is 14 residues long. V shed 7 bases, J shed 1 base, and the junction held 7 bases outside the gene matches. CDR1 is SQVTM, CDR2 ANQGSEA, per germline. The CDR3 nucleotides read TGCAGCGGTGGGACAGGGACCCAGAACACTGAAGCTTTCTTT. It codes for CSGGTGTQNTEAFF.

The CDR3 coding sequence is TGCAGTGCTATGGACCCCTTCCAGGGGGCCCAAAACACTGAAGCTTTCTTT. Protein sequence: CSAMDPFQGAQNTEAFF. This chain links TRBV20-1 with TRBJ1-1; TRBD1 agrees at 8 bases. J was trimmed by 2 bases and V by 4 bases; bases with no gene match: 15. The CDR3 loop spans 17 amino acids. Germline V CDR1 and CDR2: DFQATT, SNEGSKA (reference sequence).

V is TRBV12-3 or TRBV12-4 and J is TRBJ1-3; 8 bases map to TRBD1. This CDR3 has 13 amino acids. J lost 10 bases, V lost 4 bases, and 6 bases had no gene match. CDR3: CASSSSTGGTIYF. The CDR3 DNA reads TGTGCCAGCAGTTCATCAACAGGGGGAACCATATATTTT.

This clonotype was seen only once. The V gene is TRBV10-3, the J gene TRBJ2-3, with a weak D call TRBD1 (5 bases). The ends were cut back, 10 bases at V and 0 bases at J, with 20 bases in the middle. The CDR3 spans 16 residues. Germline V gives CDR1 ENHRY, CDR2 SYGVKD. The CDR3 is CATYSFDSRSTDTQYF. The CDR3 bases are TGTGCCACTTACTCCTTCGACAGCCGAAGCACAGATACGCAGTATTTT.

The chain is built from TRBV7-9 and TRBJ2-7; 8 bases line up with TRBD1. CDR1 is SEHNR and CDR2 is FQNEAQ in the germline V gene (reference sequence). The V and J ends lost 5 bases and 5 bases, in that order; junction bases with no gene match: 11. This CDR3 contains 15 residues. CDR3 sequence reads: CASSRPDRALHEQYF. CDR3 in DNA: TGTGCCAGCAGCCGCCCGGACAGGGCTCTCCACGAGCAGTACTTC.

The chain combines TRBV29-1 with TRBJ2-3, with no clear D. Germline values: CDR1 SQVTM, CDR2 ANQGSEA. V gave up 3 bases and J gave up 0 bases, with 4 bases separating them. CDR3 length: 12 amino acids. Written as DNA, the CDR3 is TGCAGCGTTGAGACAAGCACAGATACGCAGTATTTT. Encoded protein: CSVETSTDTQYF.

This clonotype has just one count. The chain combines TRBV12-3 or TRBV12-4 with TRBJ2-2; D unresolved. The V end was cut by 3 bases, the J end by 8 bases, with 7 bases between. The CDR3 covers 12 residues. The CDR3 sequence is CASSFARGELFF. As DNA, the CDR3 is TGTGCCAGCAGTTTTGCGAGAGGGGAGCTGTTTTTT.